The entry that follows covers one TCR beta chain sequence. It lacks a known antigen. Base qualities are not provided; no much larger clone lies one nucleotide away. Distinct nucleotide sequences in the sample also encode this CDR3. Using the deep immunoSEQ assay, multiplex PCR amplified TCR CDR3 regions from genomic DNA. Extracted genomic DNA from each cell subset was distributed evenly across all wells of several immunoSEQ 96-well plates, and each plate was treated as a replicate. For sorted subsets, each replicate PCR was loaded with roughly 190 ng genomic DNA, equivalent to 30,000 or so T cell genomes. The purified libraries were quantified using a Qubit 3.0 fluorometer, sized with a Bioanalyzer 2100, and then quantified again using the KAPA Library Quantification kit. A separate single-read 150-cycle Illumina NextSeq 550 flow cell was used to sequence each immunoSEQ 96-well plate. The source study handled its data this way. Because the immunoSEQ output included only junctional sequences and no quality scores, the filtering could not be the same as the filtering used for full-length reads. Sequences were annotated with PyIR, a Python wrapper for IgBLAST v1.9, and V/J genes and CDR3 were assigned using IMGT germline references. Reads with weak V/J assignments (E-value above 1e-6), missing CDR3, stop codons, out-of-frame junctions, or ambiguous translated residues were removed. A V3J clonotype was defined by an identical inferred V gene, J gene, and CDR3 amino acid sequence. The percentage overlap between two repertoires was calculated by dividing the number of shared unique clonotypes by the size of the smaller repertoire. Three approaches were used to assess repertoire richness: RTK rarefaction, the Chao1 estimator, and Recon v2.1 estimates of unobserved clonotypes. For all TCRbeta clonotypes obtained by the gDNA method from a few donors, generation probabilities were computed with OLGA. Entries here come from immuneACCESS through TCRdb and include only in-frame sequences with V and J called. Some clones fail to appear in such tables; in the studies checked, an unresolved V gene covers under half of the shortfall, and the cause of the remainder is unknown. D and trimming were read from the DNA, whereas the V and J calls and clone size are those reported in that table. This sample gives some 1.5 million clones in total; roughly 95% of them show up just once. The leading ten clones occupy roughly 1.2% of the sample.

The source of the sample is a study of shared clonotypes between healthy human individuals (dated by TCRdb to between 2020 and 2021). For context, the study as a whole: The cohort comprised two women and a few men aged 18 to 49 years. Per donor, three plates each were used for CD4 naive and CD4 memory, two for CD8 naive, and one for CD8 memory. To estimate repertoire size and how much clonotype sharing occurs between individuals, the study deeply sequenced the blood TCR repertoires of five or six healthy adults. To increase sequencing depth and limit assay-specific biases, different laboratories used diverse techniques to prepare libraries and sequence TCR repertoires. Leukapheresis yielded between about 0.9 and 9.5 billion PBMCs per donor. What the study reported, not specific to this receptor: Estimated clonotype richness was generally larger for naive than for memory subsets. Sampling was restricted to blood, and TCR repertoires in tissues likely differ from the TCR repertoires found in blood. Incomplete sequencing was indicated by rarefaction of sorted-subset datasets, despite the large sequencing depth. Higher generation probabilities were observed for clonotypes shared by all four sorted-subset donors than for non-shared clonotypes. Based on pairwise subsampling, the degree of clonotype sharing among donors was expected to be affected by sequencing depth. Roughly 5% of naive CD4, 3.5% of naive CD8, roughly 2.4% of memory CD4, and more than 0.35% of memory CD8 clonotypes were shared across a few donors. Because the study included only a small number of donors, the genetic and exposure-history diversity represented was limited.

The germline V gene (reference sequence) sets CDR1 to GTSNPN and CDR2 to SVGIG. V is shortened by 2 bases, J by 0 bases, and the region joining them spans 8 bases. The CDR3 holds 14 amino acids from the cysteine to the phenylalanine. CDR3 DNA only is kept here, 42 bases in frame from base 1. Healthy HIV-negative adults with no recently reported acute infections or vaccinations were included as donors. Every donor was a Caucasian adult residing in Nashville, Tennessee, USA. CD4+ T cells were enriched by magnetic negative selection, after which naive cells were positively selected on CD45RA and the negative fraction was taken as the memory subset. After blood collection by leukapheresis, PBMCs were isolated using Ficoll-Histopaque density gradient centrifugation and then cryopreserved in the vapor phase of liquid nitrogen. Analytical flow cytometry was used to check the purity and quantity of each magnetically sorted T cell population. Each sorted fraction had its genomic DNA isolated and then quantified by UV absorbance on a Nanodrop 2000c.

Recombination joined TRBV30 with TRBJ2-1; there is no confident call for the D gene. Sequenced: naive CD4+ T cells sorted from blood. The meaning of the sample's cell subset or site label: CD45RA+ positively selected. This receptor was identified in a man aged 25 to 40 in good health. The sequenced DNA is TGTGCCTGGAGTTCTGGTAGCTCCTACAATGAGCAGTTCTTC. Translated, this gives CAWSSGSSYNEQFF.